This TCR beta chain was retrieved from a study of blood T cell repertoires in COVID-19. Study information: Acute-phase and convalescent COVID-19 samples originated in the United States, Italy and Spain.

Clones were sequenced by immunoSEQ multiplex PCR, and TCRdb holds only the in-frame ones, with some missing. The profile shows about 280,000 clones, 88% of them singletons. CDR1 and CDR2 from the germline V gene are SGHTA and FQGNSA. There are 14 residues in the CDR3. V dropped 3 bases and J dropped 5 bases, with 10 bases sitting between them. The TCR was taken from a woman aged 25 to 39 who had recovered from COVID-19. The chain uses TRBV7-2 and TRBJ1-4; D is undetermined. Sequences were obtained from PBMCs or T cells enriched from blood (not recorded which). The CDR3 region is CASSFCRGNEKLFF. The CDR3 nucleotides are TGTGCCAGCAGCTTCTGTAGAGGGAATGAAAAACTGTTTTTT. Variable domain in full (rest from reference TRBV7-2 and TRBJ1-4): GAGVSQSPSNKVTEKGKDVELRCDPISGHTALYWYRQSLGQGLEFLIYFQGNSAPDKSGLPSDRFSAERTGGSVSTLTIQRTQQEDSAVYLCASSFCRGNEKLFFGSGTQLSVL.